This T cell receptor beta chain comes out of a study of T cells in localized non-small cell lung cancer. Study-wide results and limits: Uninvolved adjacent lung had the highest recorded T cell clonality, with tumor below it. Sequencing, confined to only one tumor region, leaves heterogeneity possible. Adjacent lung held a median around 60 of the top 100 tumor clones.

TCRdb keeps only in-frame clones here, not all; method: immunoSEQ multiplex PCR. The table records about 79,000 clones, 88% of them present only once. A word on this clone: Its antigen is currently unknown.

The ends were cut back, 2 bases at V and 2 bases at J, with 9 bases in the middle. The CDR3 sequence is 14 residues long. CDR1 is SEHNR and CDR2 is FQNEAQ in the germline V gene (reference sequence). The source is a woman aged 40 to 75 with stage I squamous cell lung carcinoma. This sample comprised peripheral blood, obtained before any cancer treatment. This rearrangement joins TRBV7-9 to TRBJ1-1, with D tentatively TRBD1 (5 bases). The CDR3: CASSLQGGNTEAFF. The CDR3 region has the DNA TGTGCCAGCAGCTTACAGGGTGGTAACACTGAAGCTTTCTTT. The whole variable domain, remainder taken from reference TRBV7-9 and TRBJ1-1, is DTGVSQNPRHKITKRGQNVTFRCDPISEHNRLYWYRQTLGQGPEFLTYFQNEAQLEKSRLLSDRFSAERPKGSFSTLEIQRTEQGDSAMYLCASSLQGGNTEAFFGQGTRLTVV.